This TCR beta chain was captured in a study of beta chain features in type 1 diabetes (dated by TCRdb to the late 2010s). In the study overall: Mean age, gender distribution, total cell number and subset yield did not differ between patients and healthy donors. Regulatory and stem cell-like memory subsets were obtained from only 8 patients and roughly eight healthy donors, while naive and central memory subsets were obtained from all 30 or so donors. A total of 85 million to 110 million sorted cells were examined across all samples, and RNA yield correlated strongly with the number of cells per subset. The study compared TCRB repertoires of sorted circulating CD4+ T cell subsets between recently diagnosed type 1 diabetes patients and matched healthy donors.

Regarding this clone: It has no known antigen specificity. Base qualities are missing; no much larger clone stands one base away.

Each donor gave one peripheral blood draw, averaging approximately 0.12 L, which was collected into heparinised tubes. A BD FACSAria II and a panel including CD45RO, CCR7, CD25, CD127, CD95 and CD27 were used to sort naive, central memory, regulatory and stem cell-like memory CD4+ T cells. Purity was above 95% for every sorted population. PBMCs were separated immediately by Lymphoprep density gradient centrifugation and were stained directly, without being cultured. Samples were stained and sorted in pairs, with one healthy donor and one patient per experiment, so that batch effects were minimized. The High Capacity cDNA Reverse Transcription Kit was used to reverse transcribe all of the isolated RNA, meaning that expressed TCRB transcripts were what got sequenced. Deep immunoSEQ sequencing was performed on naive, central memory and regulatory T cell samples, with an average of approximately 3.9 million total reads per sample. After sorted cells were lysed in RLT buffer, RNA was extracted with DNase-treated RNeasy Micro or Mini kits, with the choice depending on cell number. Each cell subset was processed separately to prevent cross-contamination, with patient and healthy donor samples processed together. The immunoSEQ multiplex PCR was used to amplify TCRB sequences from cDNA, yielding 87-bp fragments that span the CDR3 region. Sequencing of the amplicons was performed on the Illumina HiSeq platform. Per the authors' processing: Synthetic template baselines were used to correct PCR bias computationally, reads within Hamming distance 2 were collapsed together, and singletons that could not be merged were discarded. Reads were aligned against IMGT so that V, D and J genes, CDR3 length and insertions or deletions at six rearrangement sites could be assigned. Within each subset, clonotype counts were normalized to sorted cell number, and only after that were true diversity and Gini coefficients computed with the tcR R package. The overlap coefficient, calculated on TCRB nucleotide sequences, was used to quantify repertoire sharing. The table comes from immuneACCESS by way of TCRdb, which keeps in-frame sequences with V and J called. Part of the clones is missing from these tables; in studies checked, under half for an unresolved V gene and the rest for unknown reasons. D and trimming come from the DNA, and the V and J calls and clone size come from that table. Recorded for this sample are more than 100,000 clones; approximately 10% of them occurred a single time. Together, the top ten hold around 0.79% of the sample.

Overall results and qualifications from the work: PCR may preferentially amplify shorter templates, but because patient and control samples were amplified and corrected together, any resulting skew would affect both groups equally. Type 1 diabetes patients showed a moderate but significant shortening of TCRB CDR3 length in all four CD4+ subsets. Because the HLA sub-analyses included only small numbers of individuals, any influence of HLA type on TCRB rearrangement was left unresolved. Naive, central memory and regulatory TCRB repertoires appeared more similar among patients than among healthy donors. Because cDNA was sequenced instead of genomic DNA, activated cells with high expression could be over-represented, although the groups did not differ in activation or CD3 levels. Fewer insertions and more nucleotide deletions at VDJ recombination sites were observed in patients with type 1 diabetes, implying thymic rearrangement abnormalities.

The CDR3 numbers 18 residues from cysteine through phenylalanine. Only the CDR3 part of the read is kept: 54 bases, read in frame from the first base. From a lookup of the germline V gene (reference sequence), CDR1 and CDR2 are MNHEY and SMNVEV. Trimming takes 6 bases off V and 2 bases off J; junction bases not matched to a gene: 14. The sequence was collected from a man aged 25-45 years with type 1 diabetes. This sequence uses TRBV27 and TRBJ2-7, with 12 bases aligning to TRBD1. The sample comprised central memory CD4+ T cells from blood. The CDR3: CASSHPPGTGGSPYEQYF. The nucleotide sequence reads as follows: TGTGCCAGCAGCCACCCTCCCGGGACAGGGGGCTCACCCTACGAGCAGTACTTC.